This T cell receptor (beta chain) was documented in a study of T cell changes during pregnancy in multiple sclerosis. Assay: immunoSEQ multiplex PCR; the TCRdb copy retains only in-frame clones and omits some. Found here are fewer than 85,000 clones, around nine tenths of them singletons; the top ten hold 1.6%. There are 16 residues in the CDR3. V was pared by 3 bases and J by 3 bases, with 9 bases of the junction left unmatched. Looked up from germline, CDR1 is MNHEY and CDR2 is SMNVEV (reference sequence). V gene TRBV27 combines with J gene TRBJ2-7; 9 bases agree with TRBD2. The sequenced sample was peripheral blood, obtained in the first trimester of pregnancy. The TCR comes from a female donor in good health, enrolled as a control in a pregnancy study. In DNA form, the CDR3 reads TGTGCCAGCAGTTTGAGTAGCGGGAGCTCGGTCTACGAGCAGTACTTC. Its protein is CASSLSSGSSVYEQYF.